The next 5 T cell receptor beta chains were all read from a single sample in a study of T cell repertoires in cytomegalovirus infection (dated by TCRdb to between 2018 and 2021). According to the study, the label for this sample's treatment or condition signals: in vitro stimulation with specific CMV peptide epitopes to enrich CMV-specific T cells. Sequencing took place on an Illumina HiSeq 1500. TCRdb reprocessed the public reads (quality trimming at Q25 with fastp, clone calling with MiXCR) and kept in-frame beta chains. Each entry is one CDR3 protein sequence, shown with its most common DNA and genes. This sample is represented by 900,000 to 950,000 distinct CDR3 sequences; roughly 31% of them were singletons. 10% to 15% of the sample goes to the ten largest clones. These receptors' targets are unknown. The material was cultured CD8+ T cells from PBMCs, obtained from culture after CMV antigen stimulation. The receptors shown here come from a human donor in good health (CMV status not recorded). Some clones in this sample may be carry-over from other donors' samples.

This clonotype was seen only a few times. The CDR3 DNA reads as TGTGCCAGCAGTAAGGGACTAGCGGGGGCCTCCTACGAGCAGTACTTC. This gives the protein CASSKGLAGASYEQYF. V is TRBV6-5 and J is TRBJ2-7, with 14 nucleotides matching TRBD2. J lost 0 bases, V lost 5 bases, and 3 bases had no gene match. The CDR3 runs 16 residues. Germline CDR1 reads MNHEY; CDR2 reads SVGAGI.

V and J are TRBV14 and TRBJ2-5; D unresolved. V was trimmed by 1 base and J by 2 bases, leaving 8 bases between them. There are 14 residues in the CDR3. Per the germline V gene, CDR1 is SGHDN and CDR2 is FVKESK. CDR3 sequence: CASSQVEQQETQYF. The CDR3 DNA reads as TGTGCCAGCAGCCAAGTAGAGCAACAAGAGACCCAGTACTTC.

Ten or more counts support this clonotype. The chain is built from TRBV7-2 and TRBJ2-1, with 7 bases lining up with TRBD2. Germline CDR1 SGHTA, CDR2 FQGNSA. V trimming: 0 bases; J trimming: 2 bases; junction bases outside the gene matches: 4. This CDR3 comprises 16 residues. The CDR3 DNA reads as TGTGCCAGCAGCTTAGCTGGGAGGGCTCCCTACAATGAGCAGTTCTTC. It yields the protein CASSLAGRAPYNEQFF.

The V and J genes are TRBV7-9 and TRBJ1-1; D is undetermined. The germline V and J ends were trimmed by 4 bases and 5 bases, with 8 bases remaining between them. From germline, CDR1 is SEHNR and CDR2 FQNEAQ (reference sequence). The CDR3 length is 12 residues. CDR3 in amino acids: CASSYSETEAFF. The DNA of the CDR3 is TGTGCCAGCAGCTACTCAGAGACTGAAGCTTTCTTT. Full variable domain (remainder filled in from reference TRBV7-9 and TRBJ1-1): DTGVSQNPRHKITKRGQNVTFRCDPISEHNRLYWYRQTLGQGPEFLTYFQNEAQLEKSRLLSDRFSAERPKGSFSTLEIQRTEQGDSAMYLCASSYSETEAFFGQGTRLTVV.

This clonotype was counted a single time. V gene TRBV27 combines with J gene TRBJ2-7, with 8 bases fitting TRBD2. Germline V gene sequence: CDR1 MNHEY, CDR2 SMNVEV (reference sequence). Losses at the gene ends were 5 bases for V and 3 bases for J; bases not matched to a gene: 9. This CDR3 spans 15 amino acids. The CDR3 nucleotides are TGTGCCAGCAGTCTCTCGGGACTAGGGGACTACGAGCAGTACTTC. Protein product: CASSLSGLGDYEQYF.